This is a list of T cell receptor beta chains from one sample in a study of blood T cell repertoires in COVID-19. The protocol was immunoSEQ multiplex PCR, while the TCRdb copy is restricted to in-frame clones and leaves out a portion. The repertoire holds nearly 100,000 clones, with almost 85% as singletons. Specimen: peripheral blood. The receptors here all came from a man in his sixties or seventies with acute or convalescent COVID-19. CDR3s include the opening cysteine and the closing phenylalanine or tryptophan. D genes are given only for firm matches. The size entry is marked missing in some rows and otherwise reads once, few, many or a size class.

abundance: -; v_gene: TRBV25-1; j_gene: TRBJ1-2; d_gene: -; len: 14; CDR3aa: CASSHTGSHYGYTF; CDR3nt: TGTGCCAGCAGTCATACAGGGTCCCACTATGGCTACACCTTC
abundance: -; v_gene: TRBV19; j_gene: TRBJ1-4; d_gene: -; len: 16; CDR3aa: CASSNPSGDTNEKLFF; CDR3nt: TGTGCCAGTAGTAACCCGTCGGGGGATACTAATGAAAAACTGTTTTTT
abundance: few; v_gene: TRBV19; j_gene: TRBJ1-4; d_gene: -; len: 13; CDR3aa: CASSMRTNEKLFF; CDR3nt: TGTGCCAGTAGTATGCGAACTAATGAAAAACTGTTTTTT
abundance: once; v_gene: TRBV3-1/TRBV3-2; j_gene: TRBJ1-1; d_gene: TRBD1; len: 15; CDR3aa: CASSQLTGLLREAFF; CDR3nt: TGTGCCAGCAGCCAGCTGACAGGGCTTCTCCGGGAAGCTTTCTTT
abundance: -; v_gene: TRBV5-1; j_gene: TRBJ2-5; d_gene: TRBD2; len: 14; CDR3aa: CASSLLANQETQYF; CDR3nt: TGCGCCAGCAGCCTACTAGCGAACCAAGAGACCCAGTACTTC
abundance: -; v_gene: TRBV7-8; j_gene: TRBJ1-2; d_gene: TRBD1; len: 19; CDR3aa: CASSFSPGPGQGRSGGYTF; CDR3nt: TGTGCCAGCAGCTTTTCCCCCGGACCCGGACAGGGGCGCTCTGGGGGCTACACCTTC
abundance: -; v_gene: TRBV18; j_gene: TRBJ1-1; d_gene: -; len: 13; CDR3aa: CASSLIEDTEAFF; CDR3nt: TGTGCCAGCTCATTAATAGAGGACACTGAAGCTTTCTTT
abundance: -; v_gene: TRBV28; j_gene: TRBJ2-7; d_gene: -; len: 16; CDR3aa: CASSLRRVRGSYEQYF; CDR3nt: TGTGCCAGCAGTTTACGCCGGGTACGGGGCTCCTACGAGCAGTACTTC
abundance: -; v_gene: TRBV24-1; j_gene: TRBJ1-5; d_gene: -; len: 16; CDR3aa: CATSDNSGYSNQPQHF; CDR3nt: TGTGCCACCAGTGATAATTCAGGATATAGCAATCAGCCCCAGCATTTT
abundance: few; v_gene: TRBV5-1; j_gene: TRBJ2-5; d_gene: TRBD2; len: 13; CDR3aa: CASTSGAGETQYF; CDR3nt: TGCGCCAGCACGAGCGGGGCGGGAGAGACCCAGTACTTC
abundance: once; v_gene: TRBV30; j_gene: TRBJ1-2; d_gene: -; len: 13; CDR3aa: CAWSVGLGLGYTF; CDR3nt: TGTGCCTGGAGTGTAGGTTTGGGACTTGGCTACACCTTC
abundance: -; v_gene: TRBV6-4; j_gene: TRBJ2-1; d_gene: -; len: 16; CDR3aa: CASSDSTLDGRGEQFF; CDR3nt: TGTGCCAGCAGTGACTCAACGTTGGATGGCAGGGGTGAGCAGTTCTTC
abundance: -; v_gene: TRBV10-3; j_gene: TRBJ1-5; d_gene: -; len: 12; CDR3aa: CAISGGGQPQHF; CDR3nt: TGTGCCATCAGTGGCGGAGGCCAGCCCCAGCATTTT
abundance: -; v_gene: TRBV7-3; j_gene: TRBJ2-5; d_gene: TRBD2; len: 18; CDR3aa: CASSPLGSGGGYQETQYF; CDR3nt: TGTGCCAGCAGCCCCCTGGGTAGCGGGGGGGGTTACCAAGAGACCCAGTACTTC
abundance: few; v_gene: TRBV5-1; j_gene: TRBJ2-5; d_gene: TRBD2; len: 16; CDR3aa: CASSLVAGGYQETQYF; CDR3nt: TGCGCCAGCAGCTTGGTGGCGGGGGGATACCAAGAGACCCAGTACTTC
abundance: once; v_gene: TRBV7-3; j_gene: TRBJ1-2; d_gene: -; len: 14; CDR3aa: CASSLIRGGYGYTF; CDR3nt: TGTGCCAGCAGCTTAATTCGGGGAGGCTATGGCTACACCTTC
abundance: -; v_gene: TRBV29-1; j_gene: TRBJ1-2; d_gene: -; len: 12; CDR3aa: CSGGGSNYGYTF; CDR3nt: TGCAGCGGAGGGGGTTCTAACTATGGCTACACCTTC
abundance: -; v_gene: TRBV7-8; j_gene: TRBJ1-6; d_gene: TRBD1; len: 17; CDR3aa: CASSRTRTGPYNSPLHF; CDR3nt: TGTGCCAGCAGCAGAACCAGGACAGGCCCCTATAATTCACCCCTCCACTTT
abundance: -; v_gene: TRBV5-1; j_gene: TRBJ1-1; d_gene: TRBD1; len: 16; CDR3aa: CASSLITGGAVTEAFF; CDR3nt: TGCGCCAGCAGCTTGATTACAGGGGGCGCGGTCACTGAAGCTTTCTTT
abundance: -; v_gene: TRBV2; j_gene: TRBJ1-2; d_gene: -; len: 13; CDR3aa: CASSEFRNYGYTF; CDR3nt: TGTGCCAGCAGTGAATTCAGGAACTATGGCTACACCTTC
abundance: -; v_gene: TRBV5-4; j_gene: TRBJ2-3; d_gene: -; len: 15; CDR3aa: CASSLVPGRTDTQYF; CDR3nt: TGTGCCAGCAGCTTGGTTCCAGGGCGCACAGATACGCAGTATTTT
abundance: once; v_gene: TRBV19; j_gene: TRBJ2-5; d_gene: -; len: 13; CDR3aa: CASGTQGGETQYF; CDR3nt: TGTGCCAGTGGAACACAGGGTGGGGAGACCCAGTACTTC
abundance: -; v_gene: TRBV19; j_gene: TRBJ2-2; d_gene: TRBD1; len: 17; CDR3aa: CASTGRTGRTNTGELFF; CDR3nt: TGTGCCAGTACCGGAAGGACAGGCCGGACGAACACCGGGGAGCTGTTTTTT
abundance: once; v_gene: TRBV24-1; j_gene: TRBJ1-5; d_gene: TRBD1; len: 17; CDR3aa: CALRGRDRVYSNQPQHF; CDR3nt: TGTGCCCTGAGGGGCCGGGACAGGGTTTATAGCAATCAGCCCCAGCATTTT
abundance: -; v_gene: TRBV9; j_gene: TRBJ1-1; d_gene: -; len: 13; CDR3aa: CASSVGPGAEAFF; CDR3nt: TGTGCCAGCAGCGTAGGCCCAGGCGCTGAAGCTTTCTTT
abundance: -; v_gene: TRBV5-1; j_gene: TRBJ2-7; d_gene: -; len: 14; CDR3aa: CASSLVYAGNEQYF; CDR3nt: TGCGCCAGCAGCTTGGTATATGCAGGGAACGAGCAGTACTTC
abundance: -; v_gene: TRBV5-6; j_gene: TRBJ2-1; d_gene: TRBD2; len: 16; CDR3aa: CASSLARLAGYNEQFF; CDR3nt: TGTGCCAGCAGCTTGGCCAGACTAGCGGGATACAATGAGCAGTTCTTC
abundance: once; v_gene: TRBV30; j_gene: TRBJ2-3; d_gene: TRBD1; len: 15; CDR3aa: CAWTRQGTGTDTQYF; CDR3nt: TGTGCCTGGACAAGACAGGGGACGGGCACAGATACGCAGTATTTT
abundance: -; v_gene: TRBV15; j_gene: TRBJ2-5; d_gene: TRBD1; len: 18; CDR3aa: CATSRGPNPGQGSETQYF; CDR3nt: TGTGCCACCAGCAGAGGGCCGAACCCGGGACAGGGGTCAGAGACCCAGTACTTC
abundance: -; v_gene: TRBV15; j_gene: TRBJ1-5; d_gene: -; len: 17; CDR3aa: CATSDYRVLISNQPQHF; CDR3nt: TGTGCCACCAGCGACTACAGGGTCCTGATTAGCAATCAGCCCCAGCATTTT
abundance: -; v_gene: TRBV7-9; j_gene: TRBJ1-1; d_gene: -; len: 13; CDR3aa: CASSYSFASKAFF; CDR3nt: TGTGCCAGCAGTTATTCTTTTGCTAGTAAAGCTTTCTTT
abundance: -; v_gene: TRBV6-5; j_gene: TRBJ2-1; d_gene: TRBD2; len: 15; CDR3aa: CASSYSGARYNEQFF; CDR3nt: TGTGCCAGCAGTTATAGCGGGGCACGATACAATGAGCAGTTCTTC
abundance: -; v_gene: TRBV7-2; j_gene: TRBJ2-3; d_gene: TRBD2; len: 17; CDR3aa: CASSSFLGLAGADTQYF; CDR3nt: TGTGCCAGCAGCTCATTCCTCGGACTAGCCGGCGCAGATACGCAGTATTTT
abundance: -; v_gene: TRBV24-1; j_gene: TRBJ2-3; d_gene: -; len: 16; CDR3aa: CATSDPGETITDTQYF; CDR3nt: TGTGCCACCAGTGATCCCGGGGAGACCATCACAGATACGCAGTATTTT
abundance: -; v_gene: TRBV7-2; j_gene: TRBJ2-1; d_gene: TRBD1; len: 14; CDR3aa: CASSFPGGINEQFF; CDR3nt: TGTGCCAGCAGCTTCCCAGGGGGTATCAATGAGCAGTTCTTC
abundance: many; v_gene: TRBV20-1; j_gene: TRBJ2-2; d_gene: TRBD2; len: 16; CDR3aa: CSASTTSGRATGELFF; CDR3nt: TGCAGTGCTAGTACCACTAGCGGGAGGGCCACCGGGGAGCTGTTTTTT
abundance: -; v_gene: TRBV19; j_gene: TRBJ1-4; d_gene: -; len: 12; CDR3aa: CASSIFNEKLFF; CDR3nt: TGTGCCAGTAGTATCTTTAATGAAAAACTGTTTTTT
abundance: -; v_gene: TRBV11-2; j_gene: TRBJ1-5; d_gene: -; len: 15; CDR3aa: CASSLDLNSNQPQHF; CDR3nt: TGTGCCAGCAGCTTAGATCTAAATAGCAATCAGCCCCAGCATTTT
abundance: -; v_gene: TRBV6-4; j_gene: TRBJ1-1; d_gene: -; len: 13; CDR3aa: CATREQGNTEAFF; CDR3nt: TGTGCCACTCGCGAACAGGGGAACACTGAAGCTTTCTTT
abundance: -; v_gene: TRBV20-1; j_gene: TRBJ1-2; d_gene: -; len: 11; CDR3aa: CSASPGVGYTF; CDR3nt: TGCAGTGCTAGCCCAGGGGTTGGCTACACCTTC
abundance: -; v_gene: TRBV19; j_gene: TRBJ2-1; d_gene: TRBD2; len: 18; CDR3aa: CASSIGLAGGYSYNEQFF; CDR3nt: TGTGCCAGTAGTATCGGACTAGCGGGAGGTTACTCCTACAATGAGCAGTTCTTC
abundance: -; v_gene: TRBV28; j_gene: TRBJ2-2; d_gene: -; len: 13; CDR3aa: CASTFMNTGELFF; CDR3nt: TGTGCCAGCACCTTTATGAACACCGGGGAGCTGTTTTTT
abundance: -; v_gene: TRBV21-1; j_gene: TRBJ2-1; d_gene: -; len: 19; CDR3aa: CASSKWNSGIFTTYNEQFF; CDR3nt: TGTGCCAGCAGCAAATGGAATAGCGGGATTTTTACGACCTACAATGAGCAGTTCTTC
abundance: -; v_gene: TRBV3-1/TRBV3-2; j_gene: TRBJ2-7; d_gene: -; len: 14; CDR3aa: CASSHGTHVYEQYF; CDR3nt: TGTGCCAGCAGCCACGGGACACACGTCTACGAGCAGTACTTC
abundance: -; v_gene: TRBV11-2; j_gene: TRBJ1-2; d_gene: -; len: 11; CDR3aa: CASTANYGYTF; CDR3nt: TGTGCCAGCACGGCTAACTATGGCTACACCTTC
abundance: -; v_gene: TRBV7-9; j_gene: TRBJ1-5; d_gene: TRBD1; len: 12; CDR3aa: CASSWGDRPQHF; CDR3nt: TGTGCCAGCAGCTGGGGGGACAGGCCCCAGCATTTT
abundance: -; v_gene: TRBV5-1; j_gene: TRBJ1-1; d_gene: TRBD1; len: 15; CDR3aa: CASSHGTATNTEAFF; CDR3nt: TGCGCCAGCAGCCACGGGACAGCGACAAACACTGAAGCTTTCTTT
abundance: -; v_gene: TRBV30; j_gene: TRBJ2-7; d_gene: TRBD1; len: 14; CDR3aa: CAFDGTVTTYEQYF; CDR3nt: TGTGCCTTTGATGGGACAGTGACAACCTACGAGCAGTACTTC
abundance: -; v_gene: TRBV7-2; j_gene: TRBJ2-7; d_gene: -; len: 14; CDR3aa: CASSLAQGFYEQYF; CDR3nt: TGTGCCAGCAGCTTAGCACAGGGCTTCTACGAGCAGTACTTC
abundance: -; v_gene: TRBV18; j_gene: TRBJ1-5; d_gene: TRBD1; len: 18; CDR3aa: CASSPSAGGHNSNQPQHF; CDR3nt: TGTGCCAGCTCACCGAGTGCAGGGGGGCATAATAGCAATCAGCCCCAGCATTTT
abundance: once; v_gene: TRBV4-2; j_gene: TRBJ2-7; d_gene: TRBD2; len: 16; CDR3aa: CASSQLGLAGGAEQYF; CDR3nt: TGTGCCAGCAGCCAACTTGGACTAGCGGGCGGGGCCGAGCAGTACTTC
abundance: -; v_gene: TRBV5-5; j_gene: TRBJ1-5; d_gene: -; len: 16; CDR3aa: CASSLLDTRLNQPQHF; CDR3nt: TGTGCCAGCAGCCTACTCGACACCCGTCTCAATCAGCCCCAGCATTTT